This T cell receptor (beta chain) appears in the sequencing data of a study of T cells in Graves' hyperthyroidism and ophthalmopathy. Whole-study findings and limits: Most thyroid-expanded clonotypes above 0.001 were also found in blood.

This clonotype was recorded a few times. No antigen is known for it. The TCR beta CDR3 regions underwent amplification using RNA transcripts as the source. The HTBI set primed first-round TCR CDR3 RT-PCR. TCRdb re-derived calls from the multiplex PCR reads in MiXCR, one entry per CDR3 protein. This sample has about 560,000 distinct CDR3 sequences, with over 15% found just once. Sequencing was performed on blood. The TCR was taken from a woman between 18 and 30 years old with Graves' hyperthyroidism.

The CDR3 sequence: CASGQLIDSPLHF. Here the CDR3 DNA reads TGTGCCAGCGGACAGTTGATAGATTCACCCCTCCACTTT. The chain combines TRBV6-1 with TRBJ1-6; D may be TRBD1 (6 bases). Trimming removed 8 bases from V and 8 bases from J, with 13 bases in between. Per the germline V gene, CDR1 is MNHNS and CDR2 is SASEGT. The CDR3 sequence is 13 residues long.